This paragraph reports one T cell receptor beta chain. What it recognizes is unknown. This entry is derived from a study of cytomegalovirus exposure and HLA in healthy donors. Overall study: Of several hundred genotyped donors, 65% to 85% clustered with self-reported Caucasian donors.

PCR amplification relied on 60 Vbeta primers (plus 13 Jbeta primers). The data were produced by immunoSEQ multiplex PCR, yet TCRdb's version contains in-frame clones alone and is incomplete. Here the sample spans roughly 160,000 clones, less than 85% being singletons. Study-wide findings and caveats: It was reported in a later analysis that an Asian-associated ancestry cluster showed fewer N-insertions than the approximately 670-donor mean. Reportedly, TCR beta sequences accurately predicted HLA-A and HLA-B alleles in most subjects. Later, an analysis found that common viral pathogens appeared to be linked with several of the most significant clusters.

The sequenced sample consisted of PBMCs. The receptor was derived from a boy between 2 and 15 years old in good health and CMV-seronegative.

In DNA form, the CDR3 reads TGTGCCATCAGTGTGACAGGGAGCACAGATACGCAGTATTTT. Translation: CAISVTGSTDTQYF. This chain connects TRBV10-3 to TRBJ2-3, with 7 bases fitting TRBD1. The CDR3 contains 14 residues. V dropped 4 bases and J dropped 0; count of bases not matched to a gene: 1. Germline CDR1 and CDR2: ENHRY and SYGVKD.